What follows is one T cell receptor (beta chain) and its context. Profiled with immunoSEQ multiplex PCR; TCRdb holds only in-frame clones, not every one. The sample holds 250,000 to 350,000 clones, 88% seen once. The data were taken from a study of blood T cell repertoires in COVID-19. As for the study in general: PBMCs, B-cell-depleted T cells, or T cells provided the cDNA or gDNA that made up the material.

Deletions cut 11 bases from V and 2 bases from J, with 10 bases between. CDR3 length: 11 amino acids. Germline V lookup: CDR1 LNHNV, CDR2 YYDKDF (reference sequence). The sequenced material came from peripheral blood. This clonotype originated in a woman aged 30 to 39 with COVID-19, enrolled during active disease. The chain recombines TRBV15 with TRBJ2-7; D gene uncertain. The CDR3 here is CALARTYEQYF. DNA for the CDR3: TGTGCCTTGGCCAGAACCTACGAGCAGTACTTC.